The clone carrying this T cell receptor (beta chain) was observed at least ten times. What it binds is not known. Trimming left V 3 bases short and J 6 bases short, with 10 bases between. Germline V gene sequence: CDR1 SGDLS, CDR2 YYNGEE. This CDR3 comprises 12 residues. Samples came from axillary lymph nodes draining the breast cancer. TCRdb re-called the multiplex PCR reads with MiXCR, one entry per CDR3 protein. In the table there are 290,000 or so distinct CDR3 sequences, 30% of which are singletons. The record originates from a study of breast tumors, draining lymph nodes, adjacent tissues. Study-level findings and limits: The lymph node origin of tumor T cells was framed as consistent with a hypothesis, not demonstrated. Findings are consistent with lymph node origin and intratumoral expansion of most tumor T cells. Compared with lymph nodes, tumors were less diverse; compared with nontumor tissue, more. Compared with basal-like, luminal-like tumors shared significantly more repertoire with nontumor tissue.

Sequencing was done on a sample of axillary lymph node tissue. This receptor was identified in a female donor with breast cancer. Some clones in this sample may be carry-over from other donors' samples. The chain joins TRBV9 to TRBJ2-7; weak D call: TRBD2 (6 bases). The CDR3 nucleotides read TGTGCCAGCAGCGGTCGGGACTTCGAGCAGTACTTC. Translating gives CASSGRDFEQYF. Variable domain in full (rest from reference TRBV9 and TRBJ2-7): DSGVTQTPKHLITATGQRVTLRCSPRSGDLSVYWYQQSLDQGLQFLIQYYNGEERAKGNILERFSAQQFPDLHSELNLSSLELGDSALYFCASSGRDFEQYFGPGTRLTVT.